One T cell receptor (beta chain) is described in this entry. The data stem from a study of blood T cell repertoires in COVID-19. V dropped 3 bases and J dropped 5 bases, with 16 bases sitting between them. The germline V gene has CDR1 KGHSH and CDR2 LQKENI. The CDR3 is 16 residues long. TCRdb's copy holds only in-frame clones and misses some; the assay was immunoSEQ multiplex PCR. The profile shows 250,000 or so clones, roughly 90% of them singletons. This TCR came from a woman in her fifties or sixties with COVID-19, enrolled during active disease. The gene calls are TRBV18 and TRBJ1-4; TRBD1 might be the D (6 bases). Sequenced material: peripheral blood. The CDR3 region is CASSPSVGGPNEKLFF. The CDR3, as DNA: TGTGCCAGCTCACCCTCCGTGGGGGGGCCCAATGAAAAACTGTTTTTT.